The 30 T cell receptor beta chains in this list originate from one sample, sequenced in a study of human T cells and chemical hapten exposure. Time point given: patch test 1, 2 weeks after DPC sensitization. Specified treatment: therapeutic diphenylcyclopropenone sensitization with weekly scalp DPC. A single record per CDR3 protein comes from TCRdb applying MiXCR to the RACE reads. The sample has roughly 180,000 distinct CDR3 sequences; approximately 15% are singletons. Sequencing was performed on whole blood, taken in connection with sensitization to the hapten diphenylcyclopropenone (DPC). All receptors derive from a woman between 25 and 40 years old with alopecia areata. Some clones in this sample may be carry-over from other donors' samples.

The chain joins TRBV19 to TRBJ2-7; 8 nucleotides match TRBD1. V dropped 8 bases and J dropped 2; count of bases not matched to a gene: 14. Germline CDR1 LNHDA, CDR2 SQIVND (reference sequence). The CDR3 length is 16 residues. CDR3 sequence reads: CASANPWTGQPYEQYF. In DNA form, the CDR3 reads TGTGCCAGTGCGAACCCTTGGACAGGGCAACCCTACGAGCAGTACTTC.

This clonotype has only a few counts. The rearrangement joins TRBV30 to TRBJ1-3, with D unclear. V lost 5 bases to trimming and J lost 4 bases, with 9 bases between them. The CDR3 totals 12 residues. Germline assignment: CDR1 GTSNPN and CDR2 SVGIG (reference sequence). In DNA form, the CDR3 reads TGTGCCTGGGCTTTGGTGGGAAACACCATATATTTT. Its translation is CAWALVGNTIYF.

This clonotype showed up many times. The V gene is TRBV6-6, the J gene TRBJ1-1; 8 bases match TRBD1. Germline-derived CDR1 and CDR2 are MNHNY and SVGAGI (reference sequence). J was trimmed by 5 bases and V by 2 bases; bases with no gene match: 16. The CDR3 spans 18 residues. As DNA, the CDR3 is TGTGCCAGCAGTTACGTAGTTGCCAGGGGGCTGGTAAATACTGAAGCTTTCTTT. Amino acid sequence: CASSYVVARGLVNTEAFF.

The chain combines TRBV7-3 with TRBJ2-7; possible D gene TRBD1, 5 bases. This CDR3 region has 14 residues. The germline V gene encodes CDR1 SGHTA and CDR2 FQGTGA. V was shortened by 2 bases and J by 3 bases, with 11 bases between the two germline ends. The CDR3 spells CASSLGPRDYEQYF. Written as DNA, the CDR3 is TGTGCCAGCAGCTTAGGGCCCAGGGACTACGAGCAGTACTTC. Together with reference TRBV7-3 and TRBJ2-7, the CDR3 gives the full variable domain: GAGVSQTPSNKVTEKGKYVELRCDPISGHTALYWYRQSLGQGPEFLIYFQGTGAADDSGLPNDRFFAVRPEGSVSTLKIQRTERGDSAVYLCASSLGPRDYEQYFGPGTRLTVT.

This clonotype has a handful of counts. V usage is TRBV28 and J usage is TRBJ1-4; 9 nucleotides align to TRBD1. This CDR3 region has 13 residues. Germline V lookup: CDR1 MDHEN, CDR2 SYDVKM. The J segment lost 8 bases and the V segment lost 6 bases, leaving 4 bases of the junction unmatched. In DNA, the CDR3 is TGTGCCAGCAGGACAGGGGGAAACGAAAAACTGTTTTTT. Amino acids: CASRTGGNEKLFF. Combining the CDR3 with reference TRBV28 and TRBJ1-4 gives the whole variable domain DVKVTQSSRYLVKRTGEKVFLECVQDMDHENMFWYRQDPGLGLRLIYFSYDVKMKEKGDIPEGYSVSREKKERFSLILESASTNQTSMYLCASRTGGNEKLFFGSGTQLSVL.

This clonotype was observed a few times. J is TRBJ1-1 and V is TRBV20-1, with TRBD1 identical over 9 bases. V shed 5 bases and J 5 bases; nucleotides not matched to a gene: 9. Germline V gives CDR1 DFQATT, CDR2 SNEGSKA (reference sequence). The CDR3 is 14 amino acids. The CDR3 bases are TGCAGTGCTGAGACCGGGACAGGGATGACTGAAGCTTTCTTT. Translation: CSAETGTGMTEAFF.

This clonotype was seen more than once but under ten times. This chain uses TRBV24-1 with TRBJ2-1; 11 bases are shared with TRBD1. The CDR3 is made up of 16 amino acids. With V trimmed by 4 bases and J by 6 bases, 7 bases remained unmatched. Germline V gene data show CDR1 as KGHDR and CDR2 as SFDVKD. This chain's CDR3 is CATSETGTGGSNEQFF. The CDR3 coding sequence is TGTGCCACCAGTGAAACCGGGACAGGGGGAAGCAATGAGCAGTTCTTC.

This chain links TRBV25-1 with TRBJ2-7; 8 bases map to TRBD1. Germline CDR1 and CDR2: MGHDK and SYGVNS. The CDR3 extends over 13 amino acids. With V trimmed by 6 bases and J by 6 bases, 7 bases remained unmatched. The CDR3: CASRGTGQSEQYF. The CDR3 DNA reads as TGTGCCAGCAGGGGGACAGGTCAATCCGAGCAGTACTTC.

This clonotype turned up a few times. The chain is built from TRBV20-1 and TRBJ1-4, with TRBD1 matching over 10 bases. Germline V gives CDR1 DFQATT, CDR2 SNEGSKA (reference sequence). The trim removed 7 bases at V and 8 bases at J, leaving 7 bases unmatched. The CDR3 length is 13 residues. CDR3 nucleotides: TGCAGTGTTCCGGGACAGGGGTGGGAAAAACTGTTTTTT. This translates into CSVPGQGWEKLFF.

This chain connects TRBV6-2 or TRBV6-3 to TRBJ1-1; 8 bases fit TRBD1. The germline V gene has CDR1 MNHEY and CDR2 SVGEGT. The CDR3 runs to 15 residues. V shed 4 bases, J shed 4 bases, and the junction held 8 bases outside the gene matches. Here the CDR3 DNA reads TGTGCCAGCAGTTCACAATGGACAGGGTCCACTGAAGCTTTCTTT. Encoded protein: CASSSQWTGSTEAFF.

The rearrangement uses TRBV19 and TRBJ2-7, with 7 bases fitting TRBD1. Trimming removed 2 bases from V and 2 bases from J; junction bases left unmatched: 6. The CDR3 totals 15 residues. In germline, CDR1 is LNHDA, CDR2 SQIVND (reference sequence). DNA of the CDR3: TGTGCCAGTAGTATATTGGCAGGGGGTACCTACGAGCAGTACTTC. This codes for CASSILAGGTYEQYF.

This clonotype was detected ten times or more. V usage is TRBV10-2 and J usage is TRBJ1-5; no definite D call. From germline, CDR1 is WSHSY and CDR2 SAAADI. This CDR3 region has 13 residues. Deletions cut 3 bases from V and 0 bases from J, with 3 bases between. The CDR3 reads CASSEGSNQPQHF. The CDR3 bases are TGCGCCAGCAGTGAAGGTAGCAATCAGCCCCAGCATTTT.

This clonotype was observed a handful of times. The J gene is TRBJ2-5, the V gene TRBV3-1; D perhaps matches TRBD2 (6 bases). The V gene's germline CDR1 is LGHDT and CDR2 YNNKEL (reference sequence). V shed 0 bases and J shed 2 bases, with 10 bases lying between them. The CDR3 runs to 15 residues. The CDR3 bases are TGTGCCAGCAGCCAAGATCGCCGGGGGCAAGAGACCCAGTACTTC. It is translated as CASSQDRRGQETQYF.

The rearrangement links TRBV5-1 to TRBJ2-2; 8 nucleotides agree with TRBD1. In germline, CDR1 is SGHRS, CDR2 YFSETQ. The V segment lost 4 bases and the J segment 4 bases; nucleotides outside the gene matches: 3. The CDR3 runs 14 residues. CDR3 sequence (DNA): TGCGCCAGCAGCGGACAGGGAGGCACCGGGGAGCTGTTTTTT. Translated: CASSGQGGTGELFF.

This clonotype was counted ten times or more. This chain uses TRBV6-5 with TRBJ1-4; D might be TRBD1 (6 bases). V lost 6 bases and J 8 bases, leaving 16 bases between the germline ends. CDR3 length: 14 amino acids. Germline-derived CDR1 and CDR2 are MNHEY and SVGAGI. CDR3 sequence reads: CASRETGLDEKLFF. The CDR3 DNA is TGTGCCAGCAGAGAAACAGGGTTGGACGAAAAACTGTTTTTT.

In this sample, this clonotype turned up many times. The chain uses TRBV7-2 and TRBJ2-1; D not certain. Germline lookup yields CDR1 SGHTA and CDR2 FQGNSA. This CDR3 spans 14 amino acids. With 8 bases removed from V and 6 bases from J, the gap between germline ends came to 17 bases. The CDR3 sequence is CASLYLAGRNEQFF. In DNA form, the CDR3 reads TGTGCCAGCCTCTACCTGGCCGGGCGCAATGAGCAGTTCTTC.

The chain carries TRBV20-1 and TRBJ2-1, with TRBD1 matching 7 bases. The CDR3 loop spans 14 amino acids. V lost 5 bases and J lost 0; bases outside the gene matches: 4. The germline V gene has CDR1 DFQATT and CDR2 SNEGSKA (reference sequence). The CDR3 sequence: CSAPGQASYNEQFF. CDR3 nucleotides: TGCAGTGCTCCCGGACAGGCCTCCTACAATGAGCAGTTCTTC.

Here the CDR3 DNA reads TGTGCCTGGACCCGCAGGGCCGCCACAGATACGCAGTATTTT. It translates to CAWTRRAATDTQYF. This chain uses TRBV30 with TRBJ2-3; perhaps TRBD1 as D (5 bases). Germline CDR1 reads GTSNPN; CDR2 reads SVGIG (reference sequence). The CDR3 runs 14 residues. Between the trimmed V and J ends, which lost 4 bases and 2 bases, there was a span of 13 bases.

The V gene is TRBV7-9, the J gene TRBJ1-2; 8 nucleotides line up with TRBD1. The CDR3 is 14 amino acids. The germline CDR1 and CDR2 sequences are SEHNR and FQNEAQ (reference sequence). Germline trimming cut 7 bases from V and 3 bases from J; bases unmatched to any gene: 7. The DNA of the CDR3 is TGTGCCAGCATCGGGCCACAGGGGGACTATGGCTACACCTTC. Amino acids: CASIGPQGDYGYTF.

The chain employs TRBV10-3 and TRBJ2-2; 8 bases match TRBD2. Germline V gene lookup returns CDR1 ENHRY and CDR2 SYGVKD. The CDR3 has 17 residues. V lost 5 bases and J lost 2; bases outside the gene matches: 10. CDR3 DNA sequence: TGTGCCATCAGTCCCAACCCGGGACTAGGAAACACCGGGGAGCTGTTTTTT. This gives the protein CAISPNPGLGNTGELFF.

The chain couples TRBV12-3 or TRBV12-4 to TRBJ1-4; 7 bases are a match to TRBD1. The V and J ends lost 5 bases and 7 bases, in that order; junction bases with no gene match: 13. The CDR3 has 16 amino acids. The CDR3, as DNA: TGTGCCAGCAGTCCCTACCCTACAGGGGAGGGTGAAAAACTGTTTTTT. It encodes CASSPYPTGEGEKLFF.

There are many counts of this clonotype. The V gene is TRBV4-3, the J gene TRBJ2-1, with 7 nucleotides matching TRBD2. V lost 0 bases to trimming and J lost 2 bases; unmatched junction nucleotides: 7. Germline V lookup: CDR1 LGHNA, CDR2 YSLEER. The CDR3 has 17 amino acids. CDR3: CASSQDVASGTYNEQFF. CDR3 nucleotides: TGCGCCAGCAGCCAAGATGTGGCTAGCGGAACCTACAATGAGCAGTTCTTC.

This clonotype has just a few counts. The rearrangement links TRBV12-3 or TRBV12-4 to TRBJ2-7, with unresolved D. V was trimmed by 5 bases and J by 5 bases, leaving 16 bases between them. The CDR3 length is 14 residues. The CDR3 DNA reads TGTGCCAGCAGTCCCCCCCTAAAAAGGGACGAGCAGTACTTC. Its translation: CASSPPLKRDEQYF.

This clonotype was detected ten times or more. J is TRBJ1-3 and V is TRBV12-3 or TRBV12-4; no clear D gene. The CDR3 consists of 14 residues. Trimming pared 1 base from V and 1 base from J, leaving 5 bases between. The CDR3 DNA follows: TGTGCCAGCAGTTTAGGGGCTTCTGGAAACACCATATATTTT. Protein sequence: CASSLGASGNTIYF.

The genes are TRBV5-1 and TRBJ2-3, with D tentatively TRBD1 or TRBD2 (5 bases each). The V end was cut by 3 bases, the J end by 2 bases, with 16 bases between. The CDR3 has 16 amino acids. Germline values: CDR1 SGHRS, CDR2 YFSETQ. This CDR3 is CASSSTPTGTTDTQYF. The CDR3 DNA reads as TGCGCCAGCAGCTCCACCCCTACCGGGACCACAGATACGCAGTATTTT.

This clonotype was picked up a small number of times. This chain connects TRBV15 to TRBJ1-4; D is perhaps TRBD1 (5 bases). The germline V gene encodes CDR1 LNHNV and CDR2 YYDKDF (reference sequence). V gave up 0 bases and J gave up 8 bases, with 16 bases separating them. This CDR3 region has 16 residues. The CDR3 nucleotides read TGTGCCACCAGCAGAGAGAGGCAGGGCGGTAGCGAAAAACTGTTTTTT. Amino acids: CATSRERQGGSEKLFF.

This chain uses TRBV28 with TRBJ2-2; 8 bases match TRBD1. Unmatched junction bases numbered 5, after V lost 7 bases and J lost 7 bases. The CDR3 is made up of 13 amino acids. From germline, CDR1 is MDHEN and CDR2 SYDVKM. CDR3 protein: CASIQGAVGELFF. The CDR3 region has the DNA TGTGCCAGCATTCAGGGGGCGGTCGGGGAGCTGTTTTTT.

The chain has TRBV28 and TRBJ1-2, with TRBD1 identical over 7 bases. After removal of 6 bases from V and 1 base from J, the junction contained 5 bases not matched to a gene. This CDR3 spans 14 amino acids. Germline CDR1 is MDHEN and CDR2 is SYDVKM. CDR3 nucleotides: TGTGCCAGCAGACGGACAGGAAGTAACTATGGCTACACCTTC. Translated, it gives CASRRTGSNYGYTF.

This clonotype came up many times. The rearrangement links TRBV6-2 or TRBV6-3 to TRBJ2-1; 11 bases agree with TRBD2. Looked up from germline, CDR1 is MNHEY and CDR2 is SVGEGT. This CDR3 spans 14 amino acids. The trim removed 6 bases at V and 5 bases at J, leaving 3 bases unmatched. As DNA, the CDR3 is TGTGCCAGCAGCCGACTAGCGGGAAACAATGAGCAGTTCTTC. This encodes CASSRLAGNNEQFF.

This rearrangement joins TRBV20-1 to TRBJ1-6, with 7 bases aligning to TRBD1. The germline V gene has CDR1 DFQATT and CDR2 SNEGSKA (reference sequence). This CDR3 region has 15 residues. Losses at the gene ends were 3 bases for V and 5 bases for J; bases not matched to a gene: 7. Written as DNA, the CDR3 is TGCAGTGCTAGGAAGGCAGGGGGGAATAATTCACCCCTCCACTTT. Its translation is CSARKAGGNNSPLHF.